The rows below give T cell receptor beta chains drawn from one sample of a study of T cell repertoires in cytomegalovirus infection. TCRdb ran MiXCR on the reads and lists one entry per CDR3 protein. The sample consists of some 350,000 distinct CDR3 sequences, around a sixth of them appearing once. Source material: PBMCs. All receptors come from a human donor in good health (CMV status not recorded). Some clones in this sample may be carry-over from other donors' samples. The CDR3 runs from the conserved cysteine through the conserved F or W. D genes are given only for firm matches. A clone size is listed for some rows: how often the clone was seen (once, few, many), or a class if it is expanded.

d_call,clone_size,v_call,j_call,cdr3_aa,cdr3_nt
TRBD2,few,TRBV6-2/TRBV6-3,TRBJ2-1,CASSYSIGSGAYNEQFF,TGTGCCAGCAGTTACTCGATCGGTAGCGGGGCATACAATGAGCAGTTCTTC
TRBD1,.,TRBV4-1,TRBJ2-5,CASSHGQGLETQYF,TGCGCCAGCAGCCACGGACAGGGGTTAGAGACCCAGTACTTC
.,.,TRBV7-2,TRBJ1-1,CASSLVPLGLGTEAFF,TGTGCCAGCAGCTTAGTCCCACTGGGTCTCGGCACTGAAGCTTTCTTT
.,many,TRBV7-8,TRBJ2-3,CASSLSPGRRTDTQYF,TGTGCCAGCAGCTTAAGCCCGGGCAGACGAACAGATACGCAGTATTTT
.,.,TRBV2,TRBJ1-3,CASSRTRDTGFTGNTIYF,TGTGCCAGCAGCAGGACCCGGGACACGGGATTTACTGGAAACACCATATATTTT
TRBD2,.,TRBV20-1,TRBJ2-2,CSAPTSGNTGELFF,TGCAGTGCTCCCACTAGCGGGAACACCGGGGAGCTGTTTTTT
.,many,TRBV7-2,TRBJ2-7,CASRKRGGGHEQYF,TGTGCCAGCAGGAAAAGGGGCGGGGGCCACGAGCAGTACTTC
TRBD1,.,TRBV2,TRBJ1-6,CASRGQYNSPLHF,TGTGCCAGCAGGGGACAGTATAATTCACCCCTCCACTTT
.,few,TRBV5-5,TRBJ2-4,CASSLAGPAKNIQYF,TGTGCCAGCAGCTTGGCCGGGCCGGCCAAAAACATTCAGTACTTC
TRBD1,.,TRBV6-2/TRBV6-3,TRBJ2-7,CASRPSGTGTYEQYF,TGTGCCAGCAGACCCTCGGGGACAGGGACGTACGAGCAGTACTTC
.,many,TRBV11-2,TRBJ2-3,CASSLEPSSTDTQYF,TGTGCCAGCAGCTTAGAACCGAGTAGCACAGATACGCAGTATTTT
.,few,TRBV10-3,TRBJ1-2,CAIRPSVLYGYTF,TGTGCCATCCGTCCTTCGGTCCTCTATGGCTACACCTTC
TRBD2,many,TRBV20-1,TRBJ2-3,CSASRLAEPSDTQYF,TGCAGTGCTAGCAGACTAGCGGAGCCTTCAGATACGCAGTATTTT
TRBD1,few,TRBV12-3/TRBV12-4,TRBJ2-1,CASSNRQGIRDEQFF,TGTGCCAGCAGTAACCGACAGGGCATTCGGGATGAGCAGTTCTTC
.,.,TRBV6-5,TRBJ1-1,CASSTPGVGTEAFF,TGTGCCAGCAGTACCCCTGGGGTAGGGACTGAAGCTTTCTTT
.,.,TRBV28,TRBJ1-2,CASSLSTYLLDYGYTF,TGTGCCAGCAGTTTATCGACCTATCTATTGGACTATGGCTACACCTTC
TRBD1,.,TRBV20-1,TRBJ1-2,CSAVGSRGTGGYGYTF,TGCAGTGCAGTAGGGTCACGCGGGACAGGGGGCTATGGCTACACCTTC
.,.,TRBV19,TRBJ2-4,CASSIRDPWGIQYF,TGTGCCAGTAGTATCCGGGACCCTTGGGGCATTCAGTACTTC
.,few,TRBV2,TRBJ2-2,CASSPSGAGTGELFF,TGTGCCAGCAGTCCGTCCGGGGCGGGCACCGGGGAGCTGTTTTTT
TRBD2,many,TRBV7-8,TRBJ2-5,CASSLPKSGGDEETQYF,TGTGCCAGCAGCTTACCGAAGAGCGGGGGTGATGAAGAGACCCAGTACTTC
.,many,TRBV7-8,TRBJ1-5,CASSLAWGDQPQHF,TGTGCCAGCAGCTTAGCGTGGGGGGATCAGCCCCAGCATTTT
.,.,TRBV7-6,TRBJ2-7,CASSQGREQYF,TGTGCCAGCAGCCAGGGGCGCGAGCAGTACTTC
.,many,TRBV5-1,TRBJ2-2,CASFNQMNTGELFF,TGCGCCAGCTTTAACCAGATGAACACCGGGGAGCTGTTTTTT
.,.,TRBV11-1,TRBJ2-1,CASSLGLGTGTSNEQFF,TGTGCCAGCAGCTTGGGACTAGGGACAGGGACGAGTAATGAGCAGTTCTTC
TRBD2,.,TRBV5-1,TRBJ2-2,CASSLPQRGGSGELFF,TGCGCCAGCAGCTTACCCCAGCGGGGGGGCTCCGGGGAGCTGTTTTTT
.,.,TRBV6-6,TRBJ2-7,CASSYGPQFYEQYF,TGTGCCAGCAGTTACGGACCCCAATTCTACGAGCAGTACTTC
.,many,TRBV19,TRBJ2-4,CASSQPRTASANIQYF,TGTGCCAGTAGTCAACCCCGAACCGCTTCGGCAAACATTCAGTACTTC
.,few,TRBV10-3,TRBJ2-7,CATVGGDERYEQYF,TGTGCCACGGTTGGAGGAGATGAACGTTACGAGCAGTACTTC
.,few,TRBV20-1,TRBJ2-1,CSARIRPNNEQFF,TGCAGTGCTAGAATTCGGCCCAACAATGAGCAGTTCTTC
.,.,TRBV18,TRBJ1-6,CASSPDMEHSPLHF,TGTGCCAGCTCACCAGATATGGAGCATTCACCCCTCCACTTT
.,.,TRBV24-1,TRBJ2-5,CATSEGSSETQYF,TGTGCCACCAGCGAGGGTAGTTCAGAGACCCAGTACTTC
TRBD2,.,TRBV7-9,TRBJ2-3,CASSATSGGGDTQYF,TGTGCCAGCAGCGCCACGAGCGGGGGTGGAGATACGCAGTATTTT
.,once,TRBV3-1,TRBJ2-2,CASSLLGGAAGELFF,TGTGCCAGCAGCCTCCTTGGGGGGGCCGCCGGGGAGCTGTTTTTT
.,many,TRBV6-1,TRBJ2-4,CASSELAKNIQYF,TGTGCCAGCAGTGAGTTAGCCAAAAACATTCAGTACTTC
TRBD1,many,TRBV7-2,TRBJ1-6,CASSLWGQVGSYNSPLHF,TGTGCCAGCAGCTTATGGGGACAGGTCGGCTCCTATAATTCACCCCTCCACTTT
.,many,TRBV7-9,TRBJ1-4,CASSQTPSGEKLFF,TGTGCCAGCAGCCAGACCCCTTCTGGGGAAAAACTGTTTTTT
.,many,TRBV4-2,TRBJ1-6,CASSQDPRESSYNSPLHF,TGTGCCAGCAGCCAAGACCCACGGGAGTCAAGCTATAATTCACCCCTCCACTTT
TRBD2,.,TRBV6-2/TRBV6-3,TRBJ2-5,CASSPPYSGVQETQYF,TGTGCCAGCAGCCCACCCTACAGCGGGGTACAAGAGACCCAGTACTTC
.,many,TRBV7-2,TRBJ2-3,CASSWLLLDTQYF,TGTGCCAGCAGCTGGTTGCTTTTAGATACGCAGTATTTT
.,many,TRBV7-2,TRBJ1-5,CASSDRDQPQHF,TGTGCCAGCAGCGATCGTGATCAGCCCCAGCATTTT
TRBD2,many,TRBV7-9,TRBJ2-5,CASSLRGGPTQQETQYF,TGTGCCAGCAGCTTACGGGGGGGCCCCACACAGCAAGAGACCCAGTACTTC
TRBD1,.,TRBV11-2,TRBJ2-7,CASSSADRGSNEQYF,TGTGCCAGCAGCTCAGCCGACAGGGGTAGCAACGAGCAGTACTTC
TRBD1,many,TRBV10-3,TRBJ1-1,CATGTGQNTEAFF,TGTGCCACCGGGACAGGACAGAACACTGAAGCTTTCTTT
.,many,TRBV12-3/TRBV12-4,TRBJ1-5,CASSLVLAGENQPQHF,TGTGCCAGCAGTTTAGTTTTAGCAGGAGAAAATCAGCCCCAGCATTTT
.,.,TRBV27,TRBJ2-3,CASSLLAERGTQYF,TGTGCCAGCAGTTTGTTAGCGGAGAGGGGTACGCAGTATTTT
.,.,TRBV11-2,TRBJ1-3,CASTRTVTLSGNTIYF,TGTGCCAGCACCAGGACAGTTACACTCTCTGGAAACACCATATATTTT
TRBD2,.,TRBV29-1,TRBJ2-7,CSVTSESSYEQYF,TGCAGCGTGACTAGCGAAAGCTCCTACGAGCAGTACTTC
.,many,TRBV7-2,TRBJ2-5,CASSLARVEETQYF,TGTGCCAGCAGCTTAGCCCGGGTAGAAGAGACCCAGTACTTC
.,.,TRBV29-1,TRBJ2-2,CSVEPDTGELFF,TGCAGCGTTGAGCCGGACACCGGGGAGCTGTTTTTT
.,.,TRBV2,TRBJ2-5,CAGRVGGAETQYF,TGTGCCGGAAGGGTGGGTGGCGCGGAGACCCAGTACTTC
TRBD1,few,TRBV19,TRBJ2-3,CASLDRVTDTQYF,TGTGCCAGTTTGGACAGGGTCACAGATACGCAGTATTTT
TRBD2,few,TRBV7-6,TRBJ2-6,CASSLLAGGISGANVLTF,TGTGCCAGCAGCTTACTAGCGGGGGGGATCTCTGGGGCCAACGTCCTGACTTTC
.,.,TRBV20-1,TRBJ2-2,CSARDPATDGELFF,TGCAGTGCTAGGGACCCGGCAACGGACGGGGAGCTGTTTTTT
TRBD2,few,TRBV4-3,TRBJ2-3,CASSTGLAGGTDTQYF,TGCGCCAGCAGCACGGGACTAGCGGGAGGCACAGATACGCAGTATTTT
TRBD1,.,TRBV20-1,TRBJ2-7,CSASNPGDRGATYEQYF,TGCAGTGCTAGTAACCCAGGGGACAGGGGCGCGACCTACGAGCAGTACTTC